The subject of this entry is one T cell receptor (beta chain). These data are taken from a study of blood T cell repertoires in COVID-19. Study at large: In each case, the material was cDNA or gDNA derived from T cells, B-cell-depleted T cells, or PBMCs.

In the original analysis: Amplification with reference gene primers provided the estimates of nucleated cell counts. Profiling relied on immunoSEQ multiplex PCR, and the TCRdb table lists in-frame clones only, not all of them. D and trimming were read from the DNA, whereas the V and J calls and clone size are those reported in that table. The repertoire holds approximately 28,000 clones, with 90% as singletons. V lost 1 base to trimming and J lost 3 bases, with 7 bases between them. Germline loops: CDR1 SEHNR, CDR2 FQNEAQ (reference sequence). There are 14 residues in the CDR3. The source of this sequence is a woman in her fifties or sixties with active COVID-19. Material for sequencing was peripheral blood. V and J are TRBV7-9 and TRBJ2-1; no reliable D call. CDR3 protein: CASSLVDNYNEQFF. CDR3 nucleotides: TGTGCCAGCAGCTTAGTCGACAACTACAATGAGCAGTTCTTC. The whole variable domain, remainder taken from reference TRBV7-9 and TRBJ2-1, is DTGVSQNPRHKITKRGQNVTFRCDPISEHNRLYWYRQTLGQGPEFLTYFQNEAQLEKSRLLSDRFSAERPKGSFSTLEIQRTEQGDSAMYLCASSLVDNYNEQFFGPGTRLTVL.